This TCR beta chain was captured by sequencing in a study of T cell responses to AZD1222 COVID-19 vaccine. Findings and caveats of the study: Dominant at 160-218 and 743-854, vaccine-associated CD4 TCRs also spanned spike. The donors showed a predominance of white British ancestry and of females, with possible underestimation of clonal diversity. Reports indicate that nearly half of spike-specific TCRs are directed at unmutated variant regions.

Remarks on this clone: Its antigen is undetermined.

The assay was immunoSEQ multiplex PCR, and TCRdb's table has in-frame clones only and misses some. The repertoire holds 150,000 or so clones, over 90% seen once, with less than 1% in the top ten. This clonotype was sampled from an adult in good health. This material consisted of peripheral blood, taken on day 0 of MenACWY control vaccination.

In nucleotides, the CDR3 is TGTGCCAGCAGCCCCCGTGGGAACTATGGCTACACCTTC. Translation: CASSPRGNYGYTF. J is TRBJ1-2 and V is TRBV12-3 or TRBV12-4; unclear D gene. This CDR3 contains 13 residues. The V and J ends lost 6 bases and 2 bases respectively, with 10 bases between them.